This record looks at one T cell receptor (beta chain) sequence and its context. Its specificity is not known. Cultured CD4+ T cells had their DNA profiled by the Oncomine TCR Beta short-read assay. TCRdb ran MiXCR on the PCR reads and lists one entry per CDR3 protein. This sample has approximately 4,600 distinct CDR3 sequences, with approximately 30% found just once. Treatment specified: approximately nine-day PBMC culture with coronavirus spike peptide pools or control peptides (ViraFEST assay). PCR positivity was dated March to December 2020, before US Alpha, Beta and Delta variants. PBMC cultures, at around 2 million cells per well, received about 10 IU/ml IL-2 and 10 ug/ml peptide pools. Negative selection was the method that isolated CD4+ T cells after 10 days of culture. From germline, CDR1 is MNHEY and CDR2 SVGAGI. V was trimmed by 0 bases and J by 7 bases, leaving 18 bases between them. The CDR3 extends over 16 amino acids.

This specimen comes from a study of vaccination and CD4 T cells after COVID-19. This rearrangement joins TRBV6-5 to TRBJ1-2; D not certain. This TCR derives from a human donor who had recovered from COVID-19. The sample consisted of CD4+ T cells from blood, cultured in vitro. The CDR3 DNA follows: TGTGCCAGCAGTTACTCGAGTCGGGTATCCGGGAGTGGCTACACCTTC. Translation gives CASSYSSRVSGSGYTF.